This is a list of T cell receptor beta chains from one sample in a study of early T cells in non-severe SARS-CoV-2 infection. TCRdb reprocessed the 5' RACE reads with MiXCR, giving one entry per CDR3 protein. The sample carries under 70,000 distinct CDR3 sequences, 4.5% to 7.5% recorded once. Material: whole blood, obtained at baseline. These TCRs come from an adult who was a healthcare worker with PCR-confirmed SARS-CoV-2 infection or an uninfected control (not recorded which). Each CDR3 is given with its conserved first and last residue. A D gene is named only where the DNA matches it firmly. The size entry is marked missing in some rows and otherwise reads once, few, many or a size class.

cdr3_aa	cdr3_nt	clone_size	j_call	d_call	v_call
CACQDIGFTGELFF	TGTGCCTGTCAAGACATCGGGTTTACCGGGGAGCTGTTTTTT	many	TRBJ2-2	.	TRBV6-1
CASSSPNGNTQYF	TGTGCCAGCAGCTCACCAAACGGGAATACGCAGTATTTT	few	TRBJ2-3	.	TRBV21-1
CASSLGPLSYNEQFF	TGTGCCAGCAGCTTGGGTCCCTTATCCTACAATGAGCAGTTCTTC	many	TRBJ2-1	.	TRBV5-4
CASSNRVMNTEAFF	TGTGCCAGCAGCAACAGGGTAATGAACACTGAAGCTTTCTTT	many	TRBJ1-1	.	TRBV25-1
CASSYSRTGTYEQYF	TGTGCCAGCAGTTACTCACGGACAGGGACCTACGAGCAGTACTTC	many	TRBJ2-7	TRBD1	TRBV6-2/TRBV6-3
CASSPGTVSYEQYF	TGTGCCAGCAGCCCGGGGACAGTCTCCTACGAGCAGTACTTC	.	TRBJ2-7	TRBD1	TRBV11-2
CASSEFTSGRAGEQFF	TGTGCCAGCAGTGAATTTACTAGCGGGAGGGCCGGTGAGCAGTTCTTC	few	TRBJ2-1	TRBD2	TRBV6-6
CAWSRGEDTQYF	TGTGCCTGGAGTCGAGGTGAAGATACGCAGTATTTT	many	TRBJ2-3	.	TRBV30
CASSRTSGGYEQYF	TGCGCCAGCAGCCGGACTAGCGGGGGATACGAGCAGTACTTC	.	TRBJ2-7	TRBD2	TRBV4-1
CSADRGPNTEAFF	TGCAGTGCGGACCGGGGGCCGAACACTGAAGCTTTCTTT	many	TRBJ1-1	.	TRBV20-1
CASSLRQGRTEAFF	TGTGCCAGCAGTCTAAGACAGGGTCGGACTGAAGCTTTCTTT	many	TRBJ1-1	TRBD1	TRBV28
CASSGTGSYEQYF	TGTGCCAGCAGCGGGACAGGGTCCTACGAGCAGTACTTC	.	TRBJ2-7	TRBD1	TRBV2
CASSSHATNEKLFF	TGTGCCAGCAGTAGCCACGCAACTAATGAAAAACTGTTTTTT	many	TRBJ1-4	.	TRBV6-6
CASSPIQGGDTEAFF	TGTGCCAGCTCACCAATACAGGGAGGGGACACTGAAGCTTTCTTT	many	TRBJ1-1	.	TRBV18
CASSTQRHEQYF	TGTGCCAGCAGCACACAGAGGCACGAGCAGTACTTC	many	TRBJ2-7	.	TRBV13
CASSLAGLGAYEQYF	TGTGCCAGCAGCTTAGCAGGACTGGGGGCCTACGAGCAGTACTTC	many	TRBJ2-7	.	TRBV7-2
CSVEDRRDRGPYNYGYTF	TGCAGCGTTGAAGATCGCCGGGACAGGGGGCCTTATAACTATGGCTACACCTTC	.	TRBJ1-2	TRBD1	TRBV29-1
CASSERGGNRIVRSNQPQHF	TGCGCCAGCAGTGAGAGAGGGGGGAATCGTATAGTAAGAAGCAATCAGCCCCAGCATTTT	many	TRBJ1-5	.	TRBV10-1
CGVEDHRGGYTF	TGCGGCGTTGAAGATCATCGAGGGGGCTACACCTTC	.	TRBJ1-2	.	TRBV29-1
CASSRSRVADTQYF	TGTGCCAGCAGTCGATCAAGGGTCGCAGATACGCAGTATTTT	many	TRBJ2-3	.	TRBV12-3/TRBV12-4
CASSLGTASLIPQETQYF	TGTGCCAGCAGCTTGGGGACAGCCTCCCTAATTCCCCAAGAGACCCAGTACTTC	.	TRBJ2-5	TRBD1	TRBV7-2
CSARNPGLQYF	TGCAGTGCTAGAAACCCGGGACTGCAGTACTTC	few	TRBJ2-7	.	TRBV20-1
CASSSPDRSSGANVLTF	TGCGCCAGCAGCTCCCCTGACAGGAGCTCTGGGGCCAACGTCCTGACTTTC	many	TRBJ2-6	.	TRBV5-1
CAIGQRGLAGYEQYF	TGTGCCATCGGCCAAAGAGGACTAGCGGGGTACGAGCAGTACTTC	many	TRBJ2-7	TRBD2	TRBV10-3
CASSQSRQGVRNEQFF	TGCGCCAGCAGCCAATCCCGACAGGGTGTTCGCAATGAGCAGTTCTTC	.	TRBJ2-1	TRBD1	TRBV4-1
CSARDREGATDTQYF	TGCAGTGCTAGAGATCGAGAGGGGGCGACAGATACGCAGTATTTT	many	TRBJ2-3	TRBD1	TRBV20-1
CASSLGTGVADEQFF	TGTGCCAGCAGCTTAGGGACAGGGGTGGCGGATGAGCAGTTCTTC	many	TRBJ2-1	TRBD1	TRBV11-3
CASSPTVRGTDTQYF	TGTGCCAGCAGCCCGACGGTTCGGGGCACAGATACGCAGTATTTT	.	TRBJ2-3	.	TRBV21-1
CASSELVSADTEAFF	TGCGCCAGCAGCGAACTAGTTTCCGCGGACACTGAAGCTTTCTTT	.	TRBJ1-1	.	TRBV5-1
CASSGGTSGSPQFF	TGTGCCAGCAGTGGGGGGACTAGCGGGAGTCCGCAGTTCTTC	many	TRBJ2-1	TRBD2	TRBV6-1
CSSARTSGVYEQYF	TGCAGCTCGGCAAGGACTAGCGGGGTCTACGAGCAGTACTTC	many	TRBJ2-7	TRBD2	TRBV20-1
CASSLVWSRAGVPSEQYF	TGTGCCAGCAGCTTGGTTTGGTCTCGGGCGGGGGTACCCTCCGAGCAGTACTTC	many	TRBJ2-7	TRBD2	TRBV5-6
CASSSGLDTYEQYF	TGTGCCAGCAGCTCGGGACTCGATACCTACGAGCAGTACTTC	few	TRBJ2-7	.	TRBV5-4
CASRSTGGANVLTF	TGTGCCAGCAGATCCACTGGCGGGGCCAACGTCCTGACTTTC	.	TRBJ2-6	.	TRBV5-4
CASSSRFGELFF	TGTGCCAGCAGTTCTCGATTCGGAGAGCTGTTTTTT	few	TRBJ2-2	.	TRBV28
CASSAGNTGNEQFF	TGTGCCAGCAGCGCCGGGAACACAGGAAATGAGCAGTTCTTC	many	TRBJ2-1	.	TRBV9
CASSLGYTRGPANYGYTF	TGTGCCAGCAGTTTAGGGTACACCCGAGGACCAGCTAACTATGGCTACACCTTC	many	TRBJ1-2	.	TRBV12-3/TRBV12-4
CASSSTGENTEAFF	TGTGCCAGCAGTTCAACAGGTGAGAACACTGAAGCTTTCTTT	many	TRBJ1-1	.	TRBV12-3/TRBV12-4
CSVSWLSSYEQYF	TGCAGCGTCTCGTGGTTGAGCTCCTACGAGCAGTACTTC	few	TRBJ2-7	.	TRBV29-1
CASRGTGNQPQHF	TGTGCCAGTAGAGGGACAGGCAATCAGCCCCAGCATTTT	medium-sized	TRBJ1-5	TRBD1	TRBV19
CASSQVWGTSGRNNEQFF	TGCGCCAGCAGCCAAGTATGGGGTACTAGCGGGAGAAACAATGAGCAGTTCTTC	many	TRBJ2-1	TRBD2	TRBV4-1
CASSPTSGATDTQYF	TGTGCCAGCAGCCCTACCAGCGGGGCCACAGATACGCAGTATTTT	many	TRBJ2-3	.	TRBV3-2
CSGLTSGTQYF	TGCAGCGGGTTGACTAGCGGGACGCAGTATTTT	medium-sized	TRBJ2-3	TRBD2	TRBV29-1
CSARELAVTSYNEQFF	TGCAGTGCTAGAGAACTTGCCGTTACCTCCTACAATGAGCAGTTCTTC	many	TRBJ2-1	.	TRBV20-1
CASSLDGRTRGAQYF	TGCGCCAGCAGCTTGGATGGACGGACGCGGGGGGCCCAGTACTTC	many	TRBJ2-5	TRBD2	TRBV5-1
CASSLSSPSGRVSTDTQYF	TGTGCCAGCAGTTTATCGTCGCCTAGCGGGAGGGTTAGCACAGATACGCAGTATTTT	many	TRBJ2-3	TRBD2	TRBV27
CASSQMQFSYNEQFF	TGTGCCAGCAGTCAAATGCAGTTCTCCTACAATGAGCAGTTCTTC	.	TRBJ2-1	.	TRBV7-2
CASSDLAGGSKPQHF	TGTGCCAGCAGTGACTTAGCGGGGGGCTCGAAGCCCCAGCATTTT	.	TRBJ1-5	.	TRBV25-1
CSVELQRYNEQFF	TGCAGCGTTGAACTGCAGAGGTACAATGAGCAGTTCTTC	many	TRBJ2-1	.	TRBV29-1
CASSFSATSTDTQYF	TGTGCCAGCAGCTTCAGCGCCACTAGCACAGATACGCAGTATTTT	many	TRBJ2-3	.	TRBV7-2
CAISDRGAGNTIYF	TGTGCCATCAGTGACAGGGGAGCTGGAAACACCATATATTTT	many	TRBJ1-3	.	TRBV10-3
CSARDPLTYGYTF	TGCAGTGCTAGGGATCCCCTCACCTATGGCTACACCTTC	many	TRBJ1-2	.	TRBV20-1
CASRQGLETQYF	TGTGCCAGCAGACAGGGGTTAGAGACCCAGTACTTC	many	TRBJ2-5	TRBD1	TRBV12-3/TRBV12-4
CASSWRDEETQYF	TGTGCCAGCAGCTGGCGGGACGAAGAGACCCAGTACTTC	few	TRBJ2-5	.	TRBV7-2
CASSLPGPNTGELFF	TGTGCCAGCAGCCTACCCGGCCCGAACACCGGGGAGCTGTTTTTT	many	TRBJ2-2	.	TRBV5-6
CAWSVLASGTSYEQYF	TGTGCCTGGAGTGTACTGGCTAGCGGGACCTCCTACGAGCAGTACTTC	.	TRBJ2-7	TRBD2	TRBV30
CASSRNFNTDTQYF	TGTGCCAGCAGTCGCAACTTCAACACAGATACGCAGTATTTT	many	TRBJ2-3	.	TRBV28
CACYGGFSAYNEQFF	TGTGCCTGTTACGGGGGGTTCAGTGCCTACAATGAGCAGTTCTTC	many	TRBJ2-1	TRBD2	TRBV28
CASSWDIPSNQPQHF	TGTGCCAGCAGCTGGGACATCCCTAGCAATCAGCCCCAGCATTTT	many	TRBJ1-5	.	TRBV6-2/TRBV6-3